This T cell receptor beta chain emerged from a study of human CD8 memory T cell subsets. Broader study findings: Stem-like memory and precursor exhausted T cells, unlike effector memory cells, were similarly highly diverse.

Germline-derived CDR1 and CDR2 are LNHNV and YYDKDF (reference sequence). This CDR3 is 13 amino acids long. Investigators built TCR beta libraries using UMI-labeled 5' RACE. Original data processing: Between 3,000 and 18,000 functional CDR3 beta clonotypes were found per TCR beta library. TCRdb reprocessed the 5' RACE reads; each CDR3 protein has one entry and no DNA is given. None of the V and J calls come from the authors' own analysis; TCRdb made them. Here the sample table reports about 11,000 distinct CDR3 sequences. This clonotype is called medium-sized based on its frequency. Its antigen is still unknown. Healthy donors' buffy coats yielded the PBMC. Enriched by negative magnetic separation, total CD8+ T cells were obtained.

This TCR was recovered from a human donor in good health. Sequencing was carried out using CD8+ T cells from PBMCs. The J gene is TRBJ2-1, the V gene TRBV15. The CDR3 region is CATSSKTYNEQFF.